One sample yielded the 25 T cell receptor beta chains listed below, sequenced in a study of shared clonotypes between healthy human individuals. Produced via immunoSEQ multiplex PCR; TCRdb's table is partial and in-frame only. The sample lists 700,000 or so clones, less than 80% occurring once. The material sequenced was memory CD4+ T cells sorted from blood. Sample subset: CD45RA-negative fraction. The receptors here all came from a woman aged 25 to 39 in good health.

This sequence joins TRBV18 and TRBJ1-5, with D tentatively TRBD1 (5 bases). The CDR3 is made up of 16 amino acids. Germline V gives CDR1 KGHSH, CDR2 LQKENI. V was pared by 5 bases and J by 6 bases, with 20 bases between. The CDR3 loop is CASSASNGRAAQPQHF. The DNA of the CDR3 is TGTGCCAGCTCAGCCTCCAACGGCAGGGCGGCTCAGCCCCAGCATTTT.

V and J are TRBV7-2 and TRBJ1-1; 7 nucleotides match TRBD1. The germline CDR1 and CDR2 sequences are SGHTA and FQGNSA. CDR3 size: 16 residues. After removal of 5 bases from V and 4 bases from J, the junction contained 13 bases not matched to a gene. Here the CDR3 reads CASSRPGGAWGTEAFF. The CDR3 DNA is TGTGCCAGCAGCAGACCAGGGGGGGCGTGGGGCACTGAAGCTTTCTTT. Full variable domain (rest looked up from reference TRBV7-2 and TRBJ1-1): GAGVSQSPSNKVTEKGKDVELRCDPISGHTALYWYRQSLGQGLEFLIYFQGNSAPDKSGLPSDRFSAERTGGSVSTLTIQRTQQEDSAVYLCASSRPGGAWGTEAFFGQGTRLTVV.

This chain links TRBV2 with TRBJ2-7; unclear D gene. Germline values: CDR1 SNHLY, CDR2 FYNNEI. Trimming shortened V by 4 bases and J by 7 bases, and 5 bases separated the two germline ends. The CDR3 sequence is 10 residues long. The CDR3 here is CASSVREQYF. DNA of the CDR3: TGTGCCAGCAGTGTTCGAGAGCAGTACTTC.

The chain has TRBV5-6 and TRBJ2-4; no clear D gene. The CDR3 consists of 13 residues. Germline V gene lookup returns CDR1 SGHDT and CDR2 YYEEEE. V was cut by 0 bases and J by 7 bases, with 8 bases left in between. The CDR3 spells CASSLDRWNIQYF. CDR3 DNA: TGTGCCAGCAGCTTGGACAGATGGAACATTCAGTACTTC.

The chain combines TRBV2 with TRBJ2-3, with 7 bases lining up with TRBD2. The CDR3 is 15 amino acids. Germline V gives CDR1 SNHLY, CDR2 FYNNEI. The J segment lost 0 bases and the V segment lost 2 bases, leaving 2 bases of the junction unmatched. CDR3 protein: CASSELAVSTDTQYF. The CDR3 DNA follows: TGTGCCAGCAGTGAACTAGCGGTTAGCACAGATACGCAGTATTTT. The variable domain in full, completed from reference TRBV2 and TRBJ2-3, reads EPEVTQTPSHQVTQMGQEVILRCVPISNHLYFYWYRQILGQKVEFLVSFYNNEISEKSEIFDDQFSVERPDGSNFTLKIRSTKLEDSAMYFCASSELAVSTDTQYFGPGTRLTVL.

This chain joins TRBV11-3 and TRBJ2-1; TRBD1 matches 9 bases. Losses at the gene ends were 0 bases for V and 6 bases for J; bases not matched to a gene: 6. Germline V gene lookup returns CDR1 SGHNT and CDR2 YENEEA. This CDR3 has 16 residues. CDR3 in DNA: TGTGCCAGCAGCTTAGATGGGGGGACAGGGACCAATGAGCAGTTCTTC. This gives the protein CASSLDGGTGTNEQFF.

The chain is built from TRBV5-8 and TRBJ1-4, with D unresolved. Germline CDR1 is SGHTS and CDR2 is YDEGEE. The CDR3 length is 11 residues. The germline V and J ends were trimmed by 2 bases and 5 bases, with 1 base remaining between them. CDR3 amino acids: CASSLNEKLFF. In nucleotides, the CDR3 is TGTGCCAGCAGCTTAAATGAAAAACTGTTTTTT.

The rearrangement joins TRBV28 to TRBJ2-7, with 12 bases fitting TRBD2. The CDR3 is 15 residues long. Trimming at V came to 6 bases and at J to 4 bases, leaving 7 bases not matched to a gene. Germline V CDR1 and CDR2: MDHEN, SYDVKM. CDR3 nucleotides: TGTGCCAGCAGACCAACTAGCGGGGGGAAATACGAGCAGTACTTC. Amino acids: CASRPTSGGKYEQYF.

The CDR3 DNA follows: TGTGCCAGCAGCGCAACCACAGGGCCCGCAGATACGCAGTATTTT. Translating gives CASSATTGPADTQYF. The rearrangement uses TRBV25-1 and TRBJ2-3; D may be TRBD1 (6 bases). Germline V gene lookup returns CDR1 MGHDK and CDR2 SYGVNS. With 6 bases removed from V and 4 bases from J, the gap between germline ends came to 17 bases. The CDR3 consists of 15 residues.

The chain combines TRBV6-1 with TRBJ2-2; 9 nucleotides match TRBD2. This CDR3 comprises 15 residues. Germline CDR1 and CDR2: MNHNS and SASEGT. With 11 bases clipped from V and 6 bases from J, the junction kept 13 bases outside the gene matches. The CDR3 here is CAVPGASGISGELFF. The DNA for the CDR3 is TGTGCCGTCCCCGGGGCTAGCGGGATTTCCGGGGAGCTGTTTTTT.

With regard to this clone: Other nucleotide sequences in the sample specify the same CDR3. This rearrangement joins TRBV18 to TRBJ1-5, with D perhaps matching TRBD1 (6 bases). Trimming left V 6 bases short and J 1 base short, with 10 bases between. The CDR3 consists of 14 residues. The V gene's germline CDR1 is KGHSH and CDR2 LQKENI. The CDR3 reads CASSRTGSNQPQHF. The CDR3 DNA follows: TGTGCCAGCTCCCGAACAGGGAGCAATCAGCCCCAGCATTTT.

The rearrangement uses TRBV5-1 and TRBJ1-1; TRBD1 agrees at 8 bases. The CDR3 covers 14 residues. Germline V gene data show CDR1 as SGHRS and CDR2 as YFSETQ. Trimming cost V 3 bases and J 3 bases; bases outside gene matches: 4. The CDR3 DNA follows: TGCGCCAGCAGCTCGATGACAGGGGACACTGAAGCTTTCTTT. This translates into CASSSMTGDTEAFF.

Concerning this clone: Other DNA sequences in the same sample also yield this CDR3. For the CDR3, the DNA is TGTGCCAGCAGTTCGAGCGGGAATGAGCAGTTCTTC. Protein product: CASSSSGNEQFF. V is TRBV11-2 and J is TRBJ2-1; possible D gene TRBD2, 6 bases. The CDR3 runs to 12 residues. Trimming removed 6 bases from V and 7 bases from J, with 10 bases in between. The germline V gene has CDR1 SGHAT and CDR2 FQNNGV.

V and J are TRBV28 and TRBJ2-4; D gene ambiguous. V shed 6 bases and J shed 1 base, with 10 bases lying between them. The CDR3 is 14 amino acids. Germline lookup yields CDR1 MDHEN and CDR2 SYDVKM. The CDR3 DNA follows: TGTGCCAGCAGGCGCGCGTTGGCCAAAAACATTCAGTACTTC. It yields the protein CASRRALAKNIQYF.

The CDR3 region is CAISDLRDSYEQYF. The CDR3 DNA follows: TGTGCCATCAGTGATTTGAGAGACTCCTACGAGCAGTACTTC. The chain is built from TRBV10-3 and TRBJ2-7, with D unclear. Per germline, CDR1 ENHRY and CDR2 SYGVKD. The CDR3 length is 14 residues. Trimming removed 3 bases at V and 0 bases at J, with 9 bases between.

Remarks on this clone: Other DNA sequences within the sample encode an identical CDR3. The CDR3 region has the DNA TGTGCCAGCAGCGGCTTCTACGAGCAGTACTTC. Its protein product is CASSGFYEQYF. The rearrangement uses TRBV28 and TRBJ2-7, with D unclear. The CDR3 consists of 11 residues. Germline CDR1 is MDHEN and CDR2 is SYDVKM. The germline V and J ends were trimmed by 6 bases and 3 bases, with 6 bases remaining between them.

This clone occurred a few times. The chain has TRBV5-1 and TRBJ1-2, with TRBD1 matching over 9 bases. The length of the CDR3 is 16 residues. The germline gives CDR1 SGHRS, CDR2 YFSETQ. Trimming cost V 2 bases and J 3 bases; bases outside gene matches: 8. The DNA of the CDR3 is TGCGCCAGCAGCTTTTCGACGGGACAGGGATACTATGGCTACACCTTC. Its protein is CASSFSTGQGYYGYTF.

This clone came up once. The chain uses TRBV28 and TRBJ2-1; 9 bases align to TRBD2. V lost 8 bases and J lost 0; bases outside the gene matches: 14. This CDR3 is built from 18 residues. CDR1 and CDR2 (germline): MDHEN, SYDVKM. The CDR3 loop is CASPPNIAGALSYNEQFF. In DNA form, the CDR3 reads TGTGCCAGCCCTCCCAACATAGCGGGAGCTCTCTCCTACAATGAGCAGTTCTTC. The variable domain in full, completed from reference TRBV28 and TRBJ2-1, reads DVKVTQSSRYLVKRTGEKVFLECVQDMDHENMFWYRQDPGLGLRLIYFSYDVKMKEKGDIPEGYSVSREKKERFSLILESASTNQTSMYLCASPPNIAGALSYNEQFFGPGTRLTVL.

The rearrangement joins TRBV28 to TRBJ2-1; D may be TRBD2 (5 bases). Germline V lookup: CDR1 MDHEN, CDR2 SYDVKM. Trimming took 6 bases from V and 4 from J, leaving 19 bases between them. This CDR3 is built from 16 residues. In nucleotides, the CDR3 is TGTGCCAGCAGGGCCGCTACGGCTAGCCGGTACAATGAGCAGTTCTTC. Translation gives CASRAATASRYNEQFF.

This rearrangement joins TRBV30 to TRBJ2-7; D may be TRBD2 (6 bases). In germline, CDR1 is GTSNPN, CDR2 SVGIG (reference sequence). The CDR3 is 18 residues long. Trimming took 2 bases from V and 6 from J, leaving 29 bases between them. The chain's CDR3 is CAWSHPGLTEEIGGEQYF. In DNA, the CDR3 is TGTGCCTGGAGTCACCCGGGACTCACTGAGGAGATCGGCGGCGAGCAGTACTTC. The variable domain in full, completed from reference TRBV30 and TRBJ2-7, reads SQTIHQWPATLVQPVGSPLSLECTVEGTSNPNLYWYRQAAGRGLQLLFYSVGIGQISSEVPQNLSASRPQDRQFILSSKKLLLSDSGFYLCAWSHPGLTEEIGGEQYFGPGTRLTVT.

The J gene is TRBJ2-7, the V gene TRBV27, with D hard to call. The V end lost 6 bases, the J end lost 4 bases, and 16 bases lay between the germline ends. This CDR3 has 14 residues. Germline V gives CDR1 MNHEY, CDR2 SMNVEV (reference sequence). The CDR3 spells CASRVQQSTYEQYF. In nucleotides, the CDR3 is TGTGCCAGCAGGGTTCAGCAGTCTACGTACGAGCAGTACTTC.

The chain employs TRBV5-1 and TRBJ1-2; 8 bases match TRBD1. The trim removed 4 bases at V and 6 bases at J, leaving 5 bases unmatched. The CDR3 contains 13 residues. Germline V lookup: CDR1 SGHRS, CDR2 YFSETQ. CDR3 loop: CASSPGQDHGYTF. The CDR3 nucleotides read TGCGCCAGCAGCCCGGGACAGGATCATGGCTACACCTTC.

V usage is TRBV30 and J usage is TRBJ2-2; possible D gene TRBD2, 5 bases. Germline lookup yields CDR1 GTSNPN and CDR2 SVGIG (reference sequence). This CDR3 region has 14 residues. The V and J ends lost 4 bases and 6 bases respectively, with 15 bases between them. In DNA, the CDR3 is TGTGCCTGGACAGGTAGAGGGCCCCCCGGGGAGCTGTTTTTT. This sequence encodes CAWTGRGPPGELFF.

V is TRBV28 and J is TRBJ2-3; D remains unclear. V dropped 6 bases and J dropped 2 bases, with 12 bases sitting between them. Germline V gene data show CDR1 as MDHEN and CDR2 as SYDVKM. The CDR3 contains 14 residues. CDR3 DNA sequence: TGTGCCAGCAGCTCTCTGACCTACACAGATACGCAGTATTTT. It specifies CASSSLTYTDTQYF.

This sequence joins TRBV29-1 and TRBJ1-2; D may be TRBD1 (6 bases). The CDR3 consists of 15 residues. The V gene lost 2 bases and the J gene lost 3 bases, with 16 bases spanning the gap. Germline assignment: CDR1 SQVTM and CDR2 ANQGSEA. The CDR3 sequence is CSVESQGPIDYGYTF. Written as DNA, the CDR3 is TGCAGCGTTGAAAGCCAGGGGCCGATTGACTATGGCTACACCTTC.